These T cell receptor beta chains were read from a single sample in a study of regulatory T cells in long-lasting Graves disease. TCRdb used MiXCR to reprocess the multiplex PCR reads, holding one entry per CDR3 protein. The sample has 450,000 to 650,000 distinct CDR3 sequences; more than 15% are singletons. The same specimen was also included in a second study, on T cells in Graves' hyperthyroidism and ophthalmopathy.

The material sequenced was peripheral blood mononuclear cells (PBMCs), taken at new diagnosis, from a patient treated with antithyroid drugs. The receptor set was obtained from a woman aged 35-60 years with Graves disease. Both conserved end residues are part of each CDR3. The D gene is left open where the match is weak. Rows may omit the clone size; those that give it use once, few, many or a size class.

J gene,D gene,V gene,clone size,CDR3 DNA,CDR3 protein
TRBJ1-5,.,TRBV30,.,TGTGCCTGGGGACCTAAGGGGAATCGGCCCCAGCATTTT,CAWGPKGNRPQHF
TRBJ1-4,.,TRBV7-2,many,TGTGCCAGCAGCCCCGGGGGGGGCGGTGAAAAACTGTTTTTT,CASSPGGGGEKLFF
TRBJ1-2,.,TRBV19,many,TGTGCCAGTACTCATTCCTCCGGGGGCTTCTATGGCTACACCTTC,CASTHSSGGFYGYTF
TRBJ1-5,.,TRBV19,few,TGTGCCAGCAGACTCCTCGGGGACGGAAACAATCAGCCCCAGCATTTT,CASRLLGDGNNQPQHF
TRBJ2-7,.,TRBV4-1,many,TGCGCCAGCAGCCACGCACAGGGTTCCTACGAGCAGTACTTC,CASSHAQGSYEQYF
TRBJ1-2,.,TRBV12-3/TRBV12-4,.,TGTGCCAGCAGTTGGGGTGGAGGGGATGGCTACACCTTC,CASSWGGGDGYTF
TRBJ1-6,.,TRBV5-1,many,TGCGCCAGCAGCCCCCGGGCAGTGAACGAGGGCTCACCCCTCCACTTT,CASSPRAVNEGSPLHF
TRBJ2-7,TRBD1,TRBV19,.,TGTGCCAGTAGCTTTCCGGGACAGGTCTACGAGCAGTACTTC,CASSFPGQVYEQYF
TRBJ2-1,TRBD1,TRBV3-1,few,TGTGCCAGCAGCCACTCACAGGGGAGAAATGAGCAGTTCTTC,CASSHSQGRNEQFF
TRBJ1-3,.,TRBV11-2,.,TGTGCCAGCAGCTTAGACCACGGAGCCGGAAACACCATATATTTT,CASSLDHGAGNTIYF
TRBJ2-6,.,TRBV6-5,few,TGTGCCAGCAGTTACTCGCGGGTAACTGGGGCCAACGTCCTGACTTTC,CASSYSRVTGANVLTF
TRBJ2-3,.,TRBV4-1,few,TGCGCCAGCAGCCCCCTCGTACAAAGCTCCGGGGGAGATACGCAGTATTTT,CASSPLVQSSGGDTQYF
TRBJ1-1,TRBD1,TRBV11-1,.,TGTGCCAGCAGCCCCGGGGACCTAATGACAGGGGGCACTGAAGCTTTCTTT,CASSPGDLMTGGTEAFF
TRBJ2-5,TRBD2,TRBV7-9,many,TGTGCCAGCAGCTTTCTCGGACTAGCGGGGATCCAAGAGACCCAGTACTTC,CASSFLGLAGIQETQYF
TRBJ1-1,.,TRBV29-1,many,TGCAGCGTTGAAAAGGAGCCGGGAGGGTTGAACACTGAAGCTTTCTTT,CSVEKEPGGLNTEAFF
TRBJ2-5,TRBD2,TRBV5-1,.,TGCGCCAGCAGCACAGGGACTAGCGGGTCCTTCGAGACCCAGTACTTC,CASSTGTSGSFETQYF
TRBJ1-2,.,TRBV25-1,.,TGTGCCAGCAGTGAAGTTGGCAGGGGAATTGGCGGCTACACCTTC,CASSEVGRGIGGYTF
TRBJ2-1,.,TRBV27,many,TGTGCCAGCAGTCTATACCGCAACCGGGACCTCTACAATGAGCAGTTCTTC,CASSLYRNRDLYNEQFF
TRBJ1-2,.,TRBV7-9,few,TGTGCCAGCAGCCACAAAAACTATGGCTACACCTTC,CASSHKNYGYTF
TRBJ1-5,.,TRBV20-1,many,TGCAGTGCTAGAGACACCGCCAATCAGCCCCAGCATTTT,CSARDTANQPQHF
TRBJ2-2,TRBD2,TRBV18,.,TGTGCCAGCTCACCAGCGGGGGCGAACACCGGGGAGCTGTTTTTT,CASSPAGANTGELFF
TRBJ2-5,.,TRBV7-9,many,TGTGCCAGCAGCTTAAGGGGCCCCGGGGAGACCCAGTACTTC,CASSLRGPGETQYF
TRBJ1-6,TRBD1,TRBV5-1,.,TGCGCCAGCAGCGCGACAGGGGACGGGAATTCACCCCTCCACTTT,CASSATGDGNSPLHF
TRBJ1-3,.,TRBV27,many,TGTGCCACCGCGGAACAACGTGGAAACACCATATATTTT,CATAEQRGNTIYF
TRBJ1-2,TRBD1,TRBV20-1,few,TGCAGTGCCGGGGGGAGTCCGGGACAGGGTCCCGGTGGCTACACCTTC,CSAGGSPGQGPGGYTF
TRBJ1-1,.,TRBV9,.,TGTGCCAGCAGCGTAGACTCAGGGGCGACGACTGAAGCTTTCTTT,CASSVDSGATTEAFF
TRBJ2-2,TRBD2,TRBV12-3/TRBV12-4,many,TGTGCCAGCACAATAGCGGGGGGGCGGAGCGGGGAGCTGTTTTTT,CASTIAGGRSGELFF
TRBJ2-3,.,TRBV7-2,many,TGTGCCAGCAGGCCTGGAGGGGCTAGCACAGATACGCAGTATTTT,CASRPGGASTDTQYF
TRBJ2-7,.,TRBV20-1,many,TGCAGTGCTCGACAGGACGGCTACGAGCAGTACTTC,CSARQDGYEQYF